This TCR beta chain originates from a study of cytomegalovirus exposure and HLA in healthy donors. Losses at the gene ends were 4 bases for V and 0 bases for J; bases not matched to a gene: 4. Germline loops: CDR1 SGHRS, CDR2 YFSETQ. The CDR3 length is 16 residues. Remarks on this clone: What it binds is not known.

Study conclusions and caveats: No immune exposure information besides CMV serostatus was available. Owing to their indistinguishability, certain V segments, notably TRBV6-2 and TRBV6-3, were excluded.

A multiplex PCR was run with 60 Vbeta primers and 13 Jbeta primers. Using immunoSEQ multiplex PCR, the repertoire was profiled, and TCRdb retains in-frame clones only, with some absent. The sample carries roughly 110,000 clones, around 77% recorded once. The V call is TRBV5-1, the J call TRBJ1-4; 9 bases agree with TRBD1. The TCR sequence derives from a man aged 18 to 29 in good health and CMV-seronegative. The specimen was PBMCs. CDR3 residues: CASSPDRGATNEKLFF. In DNA form, the CDR3 reads TGCGCCAGCAGCCCGGACAGGGGTGCAACTAATGAAAAACTGTTTTTT.